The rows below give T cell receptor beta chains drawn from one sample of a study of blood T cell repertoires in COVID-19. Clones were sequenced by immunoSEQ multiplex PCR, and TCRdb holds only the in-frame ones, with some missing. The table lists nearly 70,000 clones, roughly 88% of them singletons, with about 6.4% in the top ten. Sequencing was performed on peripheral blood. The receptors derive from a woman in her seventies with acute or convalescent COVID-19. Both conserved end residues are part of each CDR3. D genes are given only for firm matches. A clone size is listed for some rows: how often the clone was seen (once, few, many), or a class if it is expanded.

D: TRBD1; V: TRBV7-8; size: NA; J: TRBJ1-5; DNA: TGTGCCAGCGGGGACAGGGAAGGTGACAGCAATCAGCCCCAGCATTTT; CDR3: CASGDREGDSNQPQHF
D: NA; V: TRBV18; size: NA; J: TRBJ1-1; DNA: TGTGCCAGCTCACCACCAAGGGGATGGGGCACTGAAGCTTTCTTT; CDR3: CASSPPRGWGTEAFF
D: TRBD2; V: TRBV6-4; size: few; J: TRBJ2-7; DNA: TGTGCCAGCAGTGACTCCCAGCGGGGGAGATACGAGCAGTACTTC; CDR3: CASSDSQRGRYEQYF
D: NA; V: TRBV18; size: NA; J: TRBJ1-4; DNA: TGTGCCAGCTCCCTGCTTCAGGGGAGGGATGAAAAACTGTTTTTT; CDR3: CASSLLQGRDEKLFF
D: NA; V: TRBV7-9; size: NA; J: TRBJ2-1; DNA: TGTGCCAGCAGCTCGGGGACCTACAATGAGCAGTTCTTC; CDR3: CASSSGTYNEQFF
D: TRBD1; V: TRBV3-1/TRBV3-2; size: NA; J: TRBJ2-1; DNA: TGTGCCAGCAGCCAAGGGCCCCCAGGGGGATGGGGGAATGAGCAGTTCTTC; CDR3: CASSQGPPGGWGNEQFF
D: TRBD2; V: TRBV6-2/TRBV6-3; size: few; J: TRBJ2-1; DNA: TGTGCCAGCAGCACATATCGACTAGCGAGCTCCTACAATGAGCAGTTCTTC; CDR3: CASSTYRLASSYNEQFF
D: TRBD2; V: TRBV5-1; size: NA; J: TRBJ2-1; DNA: TGCGCCAGCAGCTTGGGAGGACGGACTAGCTCCTACAATGAGCAGTTCTTC; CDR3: CASSLGGRTSSYNEQFF
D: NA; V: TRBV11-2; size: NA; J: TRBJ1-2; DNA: TGTGCCAGCAGCCCAGGACATACTACCTATGGCTACACCTTC; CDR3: CASSPGHTTYGYTF
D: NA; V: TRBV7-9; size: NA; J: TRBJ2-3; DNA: TGTGCCAGCAGCTTAGCGGCCCACAGTCCGCCGCAGTATTTT; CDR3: CASSLAAHSPPQYF
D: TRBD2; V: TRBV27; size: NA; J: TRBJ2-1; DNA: TGTGCCAGCAGTTCCCTAGCGGGGGGTAAGAATGAGCAGTTCTTC; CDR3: CASSSLAGGKNEQFF
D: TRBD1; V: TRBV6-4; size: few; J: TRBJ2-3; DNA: TGTGCCAGCACGGGACAGGGGGCGGAAAGTACAGATACGCAGTATTTT; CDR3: CASTGQGAESTDTQYF
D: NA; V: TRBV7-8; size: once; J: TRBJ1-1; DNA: TGTGCCAGCAGCCCGGAGGGAAACACTGAAGCTTTCTTT; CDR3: CASSPEGNTEAFF
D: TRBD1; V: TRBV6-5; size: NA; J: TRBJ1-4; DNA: TGTGCCTCCCGGGACAGGGCCTACTATAATGAAAAACTGTTTTTT; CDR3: CASRDRAYYNEKLFF
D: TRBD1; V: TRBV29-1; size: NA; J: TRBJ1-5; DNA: TGCAGCGTTGGAAGGGGCAGGGGGCTTTTAGAGCCCCAGCATTTT; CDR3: CSVGRGRGLLEPQHF
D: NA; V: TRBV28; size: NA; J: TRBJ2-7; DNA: TGTGCCAGCAGCTCAGTGAAGGGGCTTTTTATCTACGAGCAGTACTTC; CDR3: CASSSVKGLFIYEQYF
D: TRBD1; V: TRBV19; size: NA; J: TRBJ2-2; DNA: TGTGCCAGTAGGATACAGGGGTCGGACACCGGGGAGCTGTTTTTT; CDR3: CASRIQGSDTGELFF
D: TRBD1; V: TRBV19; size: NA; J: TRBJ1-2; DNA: TGTGCCAGTTCCCCACTCGACAGGGGGCGCGGGTATGGCTACACCTTC; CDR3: CASSPLDRGRGYGYTF
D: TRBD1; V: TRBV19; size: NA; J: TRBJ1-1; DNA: TGTGCCAGTACCCTAGGGGGCGTGAGTGTTGAAGCTTTCTTT; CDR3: CASTLGGVSVEAFF
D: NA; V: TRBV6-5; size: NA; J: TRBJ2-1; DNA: TGTGCCAGCCTTTACGGGAGTGGGAATGAGCAGTTCTTC; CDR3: CASLYGSGNEQFF
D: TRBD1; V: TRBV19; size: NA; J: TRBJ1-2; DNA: TGTGCCAGTAGTACGAAGGGACAGGGTGACTATGGCTACACCTTC; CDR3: CASSTKGQGDYGYTF
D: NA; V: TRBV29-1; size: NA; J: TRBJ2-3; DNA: TGCAGCGTTGTTGACGGGAGCACAGATACGCAGTATTTT; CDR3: CSVVDGSTDTQYF
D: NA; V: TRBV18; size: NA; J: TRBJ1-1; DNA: TGTGCCAGCTCACGACGGGAGGGTGAAGCTTTCTTT; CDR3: CASSRREGEAFF
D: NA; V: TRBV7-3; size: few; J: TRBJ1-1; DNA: TGTGCCAGCAGCTTAACCAGGGAAACTGAAGCTTTCTTT; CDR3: CASSLTRETEAFF
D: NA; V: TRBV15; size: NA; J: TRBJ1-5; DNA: TGTGCCACCGACCGGGGGGGGAGCAATCAGCCCCAGCATTTT; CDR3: CATDRGGSNQPQHF
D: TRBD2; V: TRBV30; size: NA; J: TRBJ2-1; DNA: TGTGCCTGGTGGGACCCTACTAGCGGCCCTCGGAATGAGCAGTTCTTC; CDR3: CAWWDPTSGPRNEQFF
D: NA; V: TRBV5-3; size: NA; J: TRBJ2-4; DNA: TGTGCCAGAAGCTTGGGCCGGCAGGGTCTCCAAAACATTCAGTACTTC; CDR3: CARSLGRQGLQNIQYF
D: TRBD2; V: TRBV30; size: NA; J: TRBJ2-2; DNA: TGTGCCTGGAGTGCCCTTTCCTTTAGTAGCGGGGCCGGGGAGCTGTTTTTT; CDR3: CAWSALSFSSGAGELFF
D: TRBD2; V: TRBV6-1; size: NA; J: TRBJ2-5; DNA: TGTGCCAGCAGTGAAGGTTGGAAGGCTAGCGGGGGTCTGAGGGAGACCCAGTACTTC; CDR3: CASSEGWKASGGLRETQYF
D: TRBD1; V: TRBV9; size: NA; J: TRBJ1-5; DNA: TGTGCCAGCAGCGTAGAGGGACAGCCCAATCAGCCCCAGCATTTT; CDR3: CASSVEGQPNQPQHF
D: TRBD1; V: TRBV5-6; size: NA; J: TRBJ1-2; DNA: TGTGCCAGCAGCTTCCTAGGACAGGGATCCCTCGTGGCGGGCGGCTACACCTTC; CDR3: CASSFLGQGSLVAGGYTF
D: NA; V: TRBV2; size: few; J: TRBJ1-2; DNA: TGTGCCAGCCTGATCCGGGGGGCAGGCGGCTACACCTTC; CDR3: CASLIRGAGGYTF
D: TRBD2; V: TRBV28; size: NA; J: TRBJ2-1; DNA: TGTGCCAGCAGTTTTAATAGCGGGACCCATGAGCAGTTCTTC; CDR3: CASSFNSGTHEQFF
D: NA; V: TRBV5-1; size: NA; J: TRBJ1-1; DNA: TGCGCCAGCAGCGCGGCGGTGAACACTGAAGCTTTCTTT; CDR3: CASSAAVNTEAFF
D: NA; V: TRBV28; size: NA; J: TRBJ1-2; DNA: TGTGCCAGCAGTCTGGCCCTATTGAGACAGGCCTATGGCTACACCTTC; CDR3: CASSLALLRQAYGYTF
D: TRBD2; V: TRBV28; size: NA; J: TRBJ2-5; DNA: TGTGCCAGCAGTTCGCCTAGCGGGAGGTCGGGGGAGACCCAGTACTTC; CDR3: CASSSPSGRSGETQYF
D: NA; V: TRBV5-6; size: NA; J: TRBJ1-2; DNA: TGTGCCAGCAGCCAGGGGCAGGGCAGGGACTATGGCTACACCTTC; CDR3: CASSQGQGRDYGYTF
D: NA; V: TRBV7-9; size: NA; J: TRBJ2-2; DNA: TGTGCCAGCAGCTTAGGGAGCGGGGAGCTGTTTTTT; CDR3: CASSLGSGELFF
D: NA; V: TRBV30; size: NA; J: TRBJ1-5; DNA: TGTGCCTGGACAGACAGGCACAATCAGCCCCAGCATTTT; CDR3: CAWTDRHNQPQHF